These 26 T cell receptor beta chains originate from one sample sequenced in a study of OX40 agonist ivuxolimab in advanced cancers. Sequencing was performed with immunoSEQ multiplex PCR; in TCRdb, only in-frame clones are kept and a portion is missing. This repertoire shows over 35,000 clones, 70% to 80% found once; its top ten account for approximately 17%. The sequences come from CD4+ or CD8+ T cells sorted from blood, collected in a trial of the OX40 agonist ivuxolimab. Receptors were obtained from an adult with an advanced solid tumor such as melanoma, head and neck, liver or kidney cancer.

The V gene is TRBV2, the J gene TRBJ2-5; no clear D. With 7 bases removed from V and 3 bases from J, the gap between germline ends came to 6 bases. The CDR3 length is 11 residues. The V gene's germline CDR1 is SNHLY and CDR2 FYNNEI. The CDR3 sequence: CASKLEETQYF. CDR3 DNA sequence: TGTGCCAGCAAATTAGAAGAGACCCAGTACTTC.

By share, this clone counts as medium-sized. For the CDR3, the DNA is TGTGCCAGCAGCGCTACGGGATCCACGAATTCACCCCTCCACTTT. It yields the protein CASSATGSTNSPLHF. The V gene is TRBV7-9, the J gene TRBJ1-6; no clear D. The CDR3 sequence is 15 residues long. With 5 bases removed from V and 7 bases from J, the gap between germline ends came to 15 bases. CDR1 SEHNR and CDR2 FQNEAQ come from the germline V gene (reference sequence).

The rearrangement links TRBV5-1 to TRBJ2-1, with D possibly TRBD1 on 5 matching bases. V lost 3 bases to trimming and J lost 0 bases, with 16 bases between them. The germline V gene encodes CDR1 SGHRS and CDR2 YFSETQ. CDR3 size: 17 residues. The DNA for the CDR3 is TGCGCCAGCAGCTACAGCGAGCGACAGAACTCCTACAATGAGCAGTTCTTC. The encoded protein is CASSYSERQNSYNEQFF.

CDR3 DNA: TGTGCCAGCAGCTTTAAAAAGGGACGTAACGGGGAGCTGTTTTTT. Translated: CASSFKKGRNGELFF. The rearrangement uses TRBV5-6 and TRBJ2-2; D possibly matches TRBD1 or TRBD2 (5 bases each). CDR3 length equals 15 residues. Germline V gene sequence: CDR1 SGHDT, CDR2 YYEEEE. The ends were cut back, 2 bases at V and 7 bases at J, with 15 bases in the middle.

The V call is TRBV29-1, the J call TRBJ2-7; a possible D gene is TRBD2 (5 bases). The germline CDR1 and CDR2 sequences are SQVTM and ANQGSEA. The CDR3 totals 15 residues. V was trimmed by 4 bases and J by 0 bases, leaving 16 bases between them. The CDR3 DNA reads TGCAGCGTTGCTCGATCCGGAGCGGCCTCCTACGAGCAGTACTTC. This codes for CSVARSGAASYEQYF.

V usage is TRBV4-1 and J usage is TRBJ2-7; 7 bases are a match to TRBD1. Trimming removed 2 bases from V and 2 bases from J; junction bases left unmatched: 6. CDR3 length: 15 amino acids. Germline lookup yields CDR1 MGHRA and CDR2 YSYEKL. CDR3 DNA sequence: TGCGCCAGCAGCCAACAGGGGGACAGAACCTACGAGCAGTACTTC. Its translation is CASSQQGDRTYEQYF.

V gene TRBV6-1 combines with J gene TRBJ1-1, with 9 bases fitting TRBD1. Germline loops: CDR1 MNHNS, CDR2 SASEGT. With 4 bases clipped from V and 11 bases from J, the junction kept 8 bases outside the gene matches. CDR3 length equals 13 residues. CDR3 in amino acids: CASSGGQGLGAFF. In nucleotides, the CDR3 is TGTGCCAGCAGTGGTGGACAGGGGTTAGGGGCTTTCTTT.

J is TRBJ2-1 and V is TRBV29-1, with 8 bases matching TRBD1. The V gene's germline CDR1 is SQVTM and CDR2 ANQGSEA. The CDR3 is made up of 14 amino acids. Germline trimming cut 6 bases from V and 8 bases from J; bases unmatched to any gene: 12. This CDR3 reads CSVETGARSYEQFF. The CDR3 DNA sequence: TGCAGCGTGGAGACAGGGGCACGTTCCTATGAGCAGTTCTTC.

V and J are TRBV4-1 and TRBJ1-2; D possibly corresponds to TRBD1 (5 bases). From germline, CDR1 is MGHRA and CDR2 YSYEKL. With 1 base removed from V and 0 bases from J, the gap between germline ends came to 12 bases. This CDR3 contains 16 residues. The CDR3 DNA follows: TGCGCCAGCAGCCAAGGCCAACAGGCTTCTAACTATGGCTACACCTTC. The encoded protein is CASSQGQQASNYGYTF.

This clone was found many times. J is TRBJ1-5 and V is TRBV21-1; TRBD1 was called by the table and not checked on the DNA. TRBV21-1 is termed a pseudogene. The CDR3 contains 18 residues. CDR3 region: CASSKALLAGDSNQPQHF. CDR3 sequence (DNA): TGTGCCAGCAGCAAAGCGCTTTTGGCAGGGGATAGCAATCAGCCCCAGCATTTT.

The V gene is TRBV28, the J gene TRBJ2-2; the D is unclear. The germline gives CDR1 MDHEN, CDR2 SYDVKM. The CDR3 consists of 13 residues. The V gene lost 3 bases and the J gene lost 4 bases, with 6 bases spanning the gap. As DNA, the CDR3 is TGTGCCAGCAGTTTCGAATTCACCGGGGAGCTGTTTTTT. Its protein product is CASSFEFTGELFF.

This CDR3 reads CASGVLDTQYF. CDR3 sequence (DNA): TGTGCTAGTGGCGTGTTAGATACGCAGTATTTT. This rearrangement joins TRBV12-5 to TRBJ2-3; D call uncertain. Trimming removed 6 bases from V and 5 bases from J, with 6 bases in between. This CDR3 comprises 11 residues. Germline values: CDR1 LGHNT, CDR2 FRNRAP.

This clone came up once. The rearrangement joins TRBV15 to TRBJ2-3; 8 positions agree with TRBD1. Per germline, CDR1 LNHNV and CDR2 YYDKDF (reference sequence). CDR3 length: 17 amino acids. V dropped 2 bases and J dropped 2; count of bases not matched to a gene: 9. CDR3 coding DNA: TGTGCCACCAGCAGATCACTGACAGGGGCCCACACAGATACGCAGTATTTT. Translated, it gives CATSRSLTGAHTDTQYF.

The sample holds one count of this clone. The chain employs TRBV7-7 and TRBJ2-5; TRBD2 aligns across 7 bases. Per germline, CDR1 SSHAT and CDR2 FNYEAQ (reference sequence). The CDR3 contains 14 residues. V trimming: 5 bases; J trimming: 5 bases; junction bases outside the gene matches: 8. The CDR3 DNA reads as TGTGCCAGCAGCCCCCCGACTAGCCCCGAGACCCAGTACTTC. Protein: CASSPPTSPETQYF.

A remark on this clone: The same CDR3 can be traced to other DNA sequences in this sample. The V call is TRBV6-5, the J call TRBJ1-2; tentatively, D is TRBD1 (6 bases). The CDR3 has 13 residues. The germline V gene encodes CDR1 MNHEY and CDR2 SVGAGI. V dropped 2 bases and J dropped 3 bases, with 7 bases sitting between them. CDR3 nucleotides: TGTGCCAGCAGTTACAAGGGGGACTATGGCTACACCTTC. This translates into CASSYKGDYGYTF.

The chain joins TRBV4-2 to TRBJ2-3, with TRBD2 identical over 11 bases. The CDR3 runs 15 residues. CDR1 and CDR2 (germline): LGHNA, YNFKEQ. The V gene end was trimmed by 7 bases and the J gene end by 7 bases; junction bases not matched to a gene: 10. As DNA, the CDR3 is TGTGCCAGCACCTCGACTAGCGGGGACGTGAATACGCAGTATTTT. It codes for CASTSTSGDVNTQYF.

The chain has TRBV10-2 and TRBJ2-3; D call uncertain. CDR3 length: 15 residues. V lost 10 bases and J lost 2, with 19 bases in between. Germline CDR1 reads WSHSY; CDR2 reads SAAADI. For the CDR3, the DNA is TGCGCCACAGTCCCCCGCCGACGCACCACAGATACGCAGTATTTT. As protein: CATVPRRRTTDTQYF.

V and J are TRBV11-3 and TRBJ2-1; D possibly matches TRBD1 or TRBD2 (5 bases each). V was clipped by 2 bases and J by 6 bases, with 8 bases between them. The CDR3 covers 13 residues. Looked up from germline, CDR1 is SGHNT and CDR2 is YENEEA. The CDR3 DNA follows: TGTGCCAGCAGCTTATCTGGGGGCAATGAGCAGTTCTTC. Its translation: CASSLSGGNEQFF.

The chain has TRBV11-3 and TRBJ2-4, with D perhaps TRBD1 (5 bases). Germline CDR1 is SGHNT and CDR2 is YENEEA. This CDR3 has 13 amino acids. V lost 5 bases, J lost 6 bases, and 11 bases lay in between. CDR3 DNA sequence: TGTGCCAGCAGCGCCTCAGGGATAAACATTCAGTACTTC. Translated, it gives CASSASGINIQYF.

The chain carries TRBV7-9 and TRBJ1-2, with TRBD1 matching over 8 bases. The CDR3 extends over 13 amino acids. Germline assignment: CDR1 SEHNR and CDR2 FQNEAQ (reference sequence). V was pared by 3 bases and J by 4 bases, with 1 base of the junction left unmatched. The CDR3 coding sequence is TGTGCCAGCAGCTTCGGACAGGGCTATGGCTACACCTTC. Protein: CASSFGQGYGYTF.

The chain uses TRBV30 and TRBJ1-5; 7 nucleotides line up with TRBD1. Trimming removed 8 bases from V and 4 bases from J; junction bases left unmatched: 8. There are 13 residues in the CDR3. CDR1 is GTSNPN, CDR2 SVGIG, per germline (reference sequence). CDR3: CAGQVDLNQPQHF. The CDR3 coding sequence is TGTGCCGGACAGGTAGACCTTAATCAGCCCCAGCATTTT.

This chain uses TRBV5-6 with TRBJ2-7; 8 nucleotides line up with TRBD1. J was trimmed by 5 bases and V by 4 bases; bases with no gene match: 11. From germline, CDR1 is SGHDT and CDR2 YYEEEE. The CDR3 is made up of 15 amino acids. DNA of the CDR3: TGTGCCAGCAGCCCGGCAGGGGGCCTAAAAGACGAGCAGTACTTC. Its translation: CASSPAGGLKDEQYF.

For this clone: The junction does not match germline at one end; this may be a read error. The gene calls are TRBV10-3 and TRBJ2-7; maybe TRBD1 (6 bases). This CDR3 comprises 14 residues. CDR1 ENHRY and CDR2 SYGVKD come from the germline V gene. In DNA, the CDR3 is TGTGCCAGCAGTGAAGTAGGCAGGGGTTACGAGCAGTACTTC. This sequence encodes CASSEVGRGYEQYF.

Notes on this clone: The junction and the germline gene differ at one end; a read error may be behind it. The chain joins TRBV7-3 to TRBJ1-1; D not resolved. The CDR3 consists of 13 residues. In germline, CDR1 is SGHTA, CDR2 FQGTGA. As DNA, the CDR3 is TGTGCCAGCAGCTTAGTAGGGAACAGTGAAGCTTTCTTT. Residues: CASSLVGNSEAFF.

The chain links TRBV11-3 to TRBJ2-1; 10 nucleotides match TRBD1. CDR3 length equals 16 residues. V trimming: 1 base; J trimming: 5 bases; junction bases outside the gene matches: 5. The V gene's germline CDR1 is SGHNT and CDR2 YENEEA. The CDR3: CASSLGDRGMDNEQFF. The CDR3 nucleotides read TGTGCCAGCAGCTTAGGGGACAGGGGCATGGACAATGAGCAGTTCTTC.

The CDR3 coding sequence is TGTGCCAGCAGCAGAGCCCCGGGCCGCTCGGGAGATACGCAGTATTTT. Translating gives CASSRAPGRSGDTQYF. The chain uses TRBV7-2 and TRBJ2-3, with unresolved D. V was trimmed by 5 bases and J by 5 bases, leaving 20 bases between them. Per germline, CDR1 SGHTA and CDR2 FQGNSA. This CDR3 comprises 16 residues. Full variable domain (rest looked up from reference TRBV7-2 and TRBJ2-3): GAGVSQSPSNKVTEKGKDVELRCDPISGHTALYWYRQSLGQGLEFLIYFQGNSAPDKSGLPSDRFSAERTGGSVSTLTIQRTQQEDSAVYLCASSRAPGRSGDTQYFGPGTRLTVL.